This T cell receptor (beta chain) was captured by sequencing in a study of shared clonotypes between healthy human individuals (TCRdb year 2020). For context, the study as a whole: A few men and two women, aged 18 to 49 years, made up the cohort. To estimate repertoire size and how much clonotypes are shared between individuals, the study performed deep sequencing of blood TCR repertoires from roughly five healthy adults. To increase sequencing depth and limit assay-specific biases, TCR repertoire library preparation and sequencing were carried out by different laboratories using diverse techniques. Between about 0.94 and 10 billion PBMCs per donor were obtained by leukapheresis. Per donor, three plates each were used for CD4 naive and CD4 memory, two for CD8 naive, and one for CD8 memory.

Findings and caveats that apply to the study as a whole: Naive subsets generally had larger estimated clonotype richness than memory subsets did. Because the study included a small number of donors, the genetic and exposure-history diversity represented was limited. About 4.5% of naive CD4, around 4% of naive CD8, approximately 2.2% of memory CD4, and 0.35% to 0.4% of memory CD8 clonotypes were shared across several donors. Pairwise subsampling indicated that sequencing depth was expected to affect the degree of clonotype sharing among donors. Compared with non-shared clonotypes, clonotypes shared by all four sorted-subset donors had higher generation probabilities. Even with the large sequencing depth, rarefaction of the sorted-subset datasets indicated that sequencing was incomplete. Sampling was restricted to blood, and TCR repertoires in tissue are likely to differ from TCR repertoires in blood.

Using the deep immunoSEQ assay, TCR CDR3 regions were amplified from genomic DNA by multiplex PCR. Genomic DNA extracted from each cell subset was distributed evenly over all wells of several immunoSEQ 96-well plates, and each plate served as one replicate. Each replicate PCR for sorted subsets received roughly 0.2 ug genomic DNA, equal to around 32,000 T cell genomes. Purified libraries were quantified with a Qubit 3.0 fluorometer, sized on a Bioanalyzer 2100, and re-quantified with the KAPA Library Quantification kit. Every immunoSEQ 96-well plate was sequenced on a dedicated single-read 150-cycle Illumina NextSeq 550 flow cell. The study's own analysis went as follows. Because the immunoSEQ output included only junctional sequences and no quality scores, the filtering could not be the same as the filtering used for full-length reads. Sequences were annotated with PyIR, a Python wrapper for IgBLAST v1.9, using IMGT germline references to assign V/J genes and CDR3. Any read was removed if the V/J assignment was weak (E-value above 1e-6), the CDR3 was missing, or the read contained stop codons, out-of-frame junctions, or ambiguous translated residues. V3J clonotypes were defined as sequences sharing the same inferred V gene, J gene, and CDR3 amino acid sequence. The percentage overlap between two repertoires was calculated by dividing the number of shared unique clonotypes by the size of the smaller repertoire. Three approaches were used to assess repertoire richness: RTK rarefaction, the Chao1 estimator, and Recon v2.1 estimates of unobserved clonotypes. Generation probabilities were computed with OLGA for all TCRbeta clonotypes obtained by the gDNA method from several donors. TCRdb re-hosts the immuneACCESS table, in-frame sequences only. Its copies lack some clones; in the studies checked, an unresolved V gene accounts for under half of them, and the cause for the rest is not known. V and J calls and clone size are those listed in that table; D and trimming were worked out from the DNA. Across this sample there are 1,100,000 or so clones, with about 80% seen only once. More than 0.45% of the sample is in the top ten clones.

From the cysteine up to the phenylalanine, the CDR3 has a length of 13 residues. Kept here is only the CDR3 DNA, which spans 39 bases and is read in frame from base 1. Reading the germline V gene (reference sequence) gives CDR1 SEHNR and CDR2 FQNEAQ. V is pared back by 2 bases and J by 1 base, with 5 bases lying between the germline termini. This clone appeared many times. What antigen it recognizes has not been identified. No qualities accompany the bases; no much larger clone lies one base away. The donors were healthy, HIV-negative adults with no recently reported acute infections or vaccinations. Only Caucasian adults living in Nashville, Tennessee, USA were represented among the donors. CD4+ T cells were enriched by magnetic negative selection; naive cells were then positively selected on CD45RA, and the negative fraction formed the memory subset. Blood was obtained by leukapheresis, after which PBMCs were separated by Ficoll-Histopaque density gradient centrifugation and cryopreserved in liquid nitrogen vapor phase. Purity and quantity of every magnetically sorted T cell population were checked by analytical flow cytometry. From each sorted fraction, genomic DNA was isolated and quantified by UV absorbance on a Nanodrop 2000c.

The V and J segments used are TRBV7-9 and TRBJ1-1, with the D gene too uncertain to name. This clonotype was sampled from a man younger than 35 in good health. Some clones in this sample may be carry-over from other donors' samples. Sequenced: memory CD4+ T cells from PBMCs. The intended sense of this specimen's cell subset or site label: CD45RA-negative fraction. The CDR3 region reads CASSLQENTEAFF. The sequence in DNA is TGTGCCAGCAGCTTACAGGAGAACACTGAAGCTTTCTTT. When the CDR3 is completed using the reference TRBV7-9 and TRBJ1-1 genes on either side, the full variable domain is DTGVSQNPRHKITKRGQNVTFRCDPISEHNRLYWYRQTLGQGPEFLTYFQNEAQLEKSRLLSDRFSAERPKGSFSTLEIQRTEQGDSAMYLCASSLQENTEAFFGQGTRLTVV.